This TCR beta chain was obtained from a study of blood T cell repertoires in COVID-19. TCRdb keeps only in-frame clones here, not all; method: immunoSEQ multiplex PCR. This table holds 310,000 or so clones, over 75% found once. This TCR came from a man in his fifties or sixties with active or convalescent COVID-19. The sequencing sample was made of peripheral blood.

CDR3 sequence (DNA): TGTGCAAGTCGCTTACAGAACCCCCGGACAGGGAACACTGAAGCTTTCTTT. It is translated as CASRLQNPRTGNTEAFF. This sequence joins TRBV12-2 and TRBJ1-1; the table names TRBD1, a call not compared with the DNA. TRBV12-2 is annotated as a pseudogene. The CDR3 consists of 17 residues.